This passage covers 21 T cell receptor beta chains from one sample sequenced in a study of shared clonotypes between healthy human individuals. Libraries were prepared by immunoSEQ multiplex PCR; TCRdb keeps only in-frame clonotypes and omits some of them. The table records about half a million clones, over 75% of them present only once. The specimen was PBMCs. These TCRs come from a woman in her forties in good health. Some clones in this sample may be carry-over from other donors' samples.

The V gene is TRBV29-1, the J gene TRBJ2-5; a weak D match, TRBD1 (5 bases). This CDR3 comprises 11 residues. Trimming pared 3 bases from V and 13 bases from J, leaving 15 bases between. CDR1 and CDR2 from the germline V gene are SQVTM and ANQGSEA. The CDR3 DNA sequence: TGCAGCGTTGATCTCGACAGTCGGTCGTACTTC. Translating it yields CSVDLDSRSYF.

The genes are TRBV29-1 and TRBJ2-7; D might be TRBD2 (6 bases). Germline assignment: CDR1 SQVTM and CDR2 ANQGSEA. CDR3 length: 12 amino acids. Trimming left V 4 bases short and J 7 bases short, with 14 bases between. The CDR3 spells CSVGLAANEQYF. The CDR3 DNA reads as TGCAGCGTTGGATTAGCGGCGAATGAGCAGTACTTC.

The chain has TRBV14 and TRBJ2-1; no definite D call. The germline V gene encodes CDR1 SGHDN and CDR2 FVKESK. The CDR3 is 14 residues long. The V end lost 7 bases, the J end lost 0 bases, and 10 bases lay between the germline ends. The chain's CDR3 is CASNGRSSYNEQFF. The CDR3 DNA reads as TGTGCCAGCAACGGGCGGAGCTCCTACAATGAGCAGTTCTTC.

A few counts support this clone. The CDR3 spells CAISGQPNTEAFF. The CDR3 DNA is TGTGCCATCAGTGGACAGCCGAACACTGAAGCTTTCTTT. This chain connects TRBV10-3 to TRBJ1-1; tentative D call: TRBD1 (5 bases). The CDR3 contains 13 residues. The germline V gene encodes CDR1 ENHRY and CDR2 SYGVKD. Trimming cost V 4 bases and J 1 base, with 7 bases left between them.

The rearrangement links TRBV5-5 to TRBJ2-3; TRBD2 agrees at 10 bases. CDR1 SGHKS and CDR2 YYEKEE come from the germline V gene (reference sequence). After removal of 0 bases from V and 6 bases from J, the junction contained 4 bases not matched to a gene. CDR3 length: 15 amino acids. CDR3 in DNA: TGTGCCAGCAGCTTGGGGACTAGCGGTGGGGATACGCAGTATTTT. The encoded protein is CASSLGTSGGDTQYF.

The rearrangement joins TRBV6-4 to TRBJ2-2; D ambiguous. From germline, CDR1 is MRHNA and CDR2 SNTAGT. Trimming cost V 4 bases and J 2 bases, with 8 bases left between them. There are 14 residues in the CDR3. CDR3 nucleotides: TGTGCCAGCAGTGTGGGCAGCAACACCGGGGAGCTGTTTTTT. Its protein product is CASSVGSNTGELFF.

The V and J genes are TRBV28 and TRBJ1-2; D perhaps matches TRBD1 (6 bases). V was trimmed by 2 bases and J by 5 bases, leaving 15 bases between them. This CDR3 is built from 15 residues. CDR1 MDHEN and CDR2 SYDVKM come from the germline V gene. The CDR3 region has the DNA TGTGCCAGCAGTTTAGGACAGCCCAGTATGTATGGCTACACCTTC. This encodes CASSLGQPSMYGYTF.

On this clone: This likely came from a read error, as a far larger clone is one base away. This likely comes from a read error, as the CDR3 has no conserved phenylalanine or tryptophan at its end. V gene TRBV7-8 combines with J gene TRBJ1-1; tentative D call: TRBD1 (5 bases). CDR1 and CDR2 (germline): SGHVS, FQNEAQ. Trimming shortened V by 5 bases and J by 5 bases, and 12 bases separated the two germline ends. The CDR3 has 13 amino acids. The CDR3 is CASSLWGGTEAFL. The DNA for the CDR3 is TGTGCCAGCAGCCTCTGGGGGGGAACTGAAGCTTTCCTT.

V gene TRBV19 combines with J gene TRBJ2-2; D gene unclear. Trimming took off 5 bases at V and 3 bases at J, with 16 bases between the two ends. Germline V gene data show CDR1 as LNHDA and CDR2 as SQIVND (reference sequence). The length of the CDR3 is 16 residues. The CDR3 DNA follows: TGTGCCAGTAGTTACAGCTTGGCTAAATACACCGGGGAGCTGTTTTTT. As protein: CASSYSLAKYTGELFF.

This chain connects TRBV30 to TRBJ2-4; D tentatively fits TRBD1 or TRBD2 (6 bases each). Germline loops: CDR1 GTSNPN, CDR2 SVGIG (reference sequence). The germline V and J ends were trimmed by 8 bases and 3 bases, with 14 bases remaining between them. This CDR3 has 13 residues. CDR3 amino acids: CALEGVGKNIQYF. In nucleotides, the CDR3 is TGTGCCCTGGAGGGGGTGGGCAAAAACATTCAGTACTTC.

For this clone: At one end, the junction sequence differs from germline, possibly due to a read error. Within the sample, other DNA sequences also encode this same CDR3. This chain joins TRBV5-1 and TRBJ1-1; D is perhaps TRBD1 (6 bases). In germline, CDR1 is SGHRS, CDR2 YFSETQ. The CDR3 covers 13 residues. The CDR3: CASSLEGGTEASF. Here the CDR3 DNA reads TGCGCCAGCAGCTTGGAGGGGGGCACCGAAGCTTCCTTT. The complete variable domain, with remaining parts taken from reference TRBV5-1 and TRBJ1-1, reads KAGVTQTPRYLIKTRGQQVTLSCSPISGHRSVSWYQQTPGQGLQFLFEYFSETQRNKGNFPGRFSGRQFSNSRSEMNVSTLELGDSALYLCASSLEGGTEASFGQGTRLTVV.

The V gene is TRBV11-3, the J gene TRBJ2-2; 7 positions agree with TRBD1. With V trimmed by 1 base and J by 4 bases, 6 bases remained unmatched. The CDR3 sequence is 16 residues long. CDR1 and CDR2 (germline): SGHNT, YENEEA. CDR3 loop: CASSLVRGGTTGELFF. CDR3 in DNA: TGTGCCAGCAGCTTAGTCAGAGGGGGCACCACCGGGGAGCTGTTTTTT.

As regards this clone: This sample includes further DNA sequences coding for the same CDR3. Written as DNA, the CDR3 is TGTGCCAGCTCACCTCAGGGCTCTGGAAACACCATATATTTT. This codes for CASSPQGSGNTIYF. The chain links TRBV18 to TRBJ1-3; D possibly corresponds to TRBD1 (5 bases). The CDR3 is 14 residues long. V lost 3 bases and J lost 0, with 6 bases in between. Germline CDR1 KGHSH, CDR2 LQKENI.

The CDR3 protein is CASSTGQATDTQYF. CDR3 in DNA: TGTGCCAGCAGCACAGGACAGGCCACAGATACGCAGTATTTT. The rearrangement links TRBV11-2 to TRBJ2-3; 7 bases agree with TRBD1. Unmatched junction bases numbered 4, after V lost 5 bases and J lost 2 bases. The CDR3 sequence is 14 residues long. Germline V gives CDR1 SGHAT, CDR2 FQNNGV.

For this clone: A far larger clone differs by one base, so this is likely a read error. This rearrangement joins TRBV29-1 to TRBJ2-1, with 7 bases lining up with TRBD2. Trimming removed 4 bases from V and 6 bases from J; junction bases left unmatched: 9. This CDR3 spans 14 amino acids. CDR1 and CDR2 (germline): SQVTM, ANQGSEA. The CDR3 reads CSVVGGGLSNEQFF. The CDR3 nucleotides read TGCAGCGTTGTGGGGGGAGGGCTCTCCAATGAGCAGTTCTTC.

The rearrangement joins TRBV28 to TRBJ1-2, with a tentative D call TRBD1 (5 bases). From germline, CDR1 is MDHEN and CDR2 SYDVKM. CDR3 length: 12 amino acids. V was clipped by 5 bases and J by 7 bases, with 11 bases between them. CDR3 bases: TGTGCCAGCAGTATAGGACATCTTGGCTACACCTTC. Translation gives CASSIGHLGYTF.

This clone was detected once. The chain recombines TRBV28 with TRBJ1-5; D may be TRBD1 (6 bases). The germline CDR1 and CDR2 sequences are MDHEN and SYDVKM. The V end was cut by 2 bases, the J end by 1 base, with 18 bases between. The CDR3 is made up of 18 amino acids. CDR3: CASSLNQGRWISNQPQHF. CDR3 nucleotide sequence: TGTGCCAGCAGTTTAAACCAGGGGAGGTGGATAAGCAATCAGCCCCAGCATTTT.

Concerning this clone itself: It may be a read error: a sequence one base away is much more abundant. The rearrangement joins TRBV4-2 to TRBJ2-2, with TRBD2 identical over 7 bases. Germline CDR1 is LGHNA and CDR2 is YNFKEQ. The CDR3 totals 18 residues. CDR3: CASGQEHTGRARTGELFF. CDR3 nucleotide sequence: TGTGCCAGCGGCCAAGAGCATACTGGGAGGGCCAGGACCGGGGAGCTGTTTTTT.

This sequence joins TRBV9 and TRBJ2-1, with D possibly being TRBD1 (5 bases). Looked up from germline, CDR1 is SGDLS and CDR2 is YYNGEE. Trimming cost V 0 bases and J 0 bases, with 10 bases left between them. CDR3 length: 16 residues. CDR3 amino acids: CASSVGGGTSYNEQFF. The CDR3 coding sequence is TGTGCCAGCAGCGTAGGGGGCGGAACCTCCTACAATGAGCAGTTCTTC. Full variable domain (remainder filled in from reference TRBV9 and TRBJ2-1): DSGVTQTPKHLITATGQRVTLRCSPRSGDLSVYWYQQSLDQGLQFLIQYYNGEERAKGNILERFSAQQFPDLHSELNLSSLELGDSALYFCASSVGGGTSYNEQFFGPGTRLTVL.

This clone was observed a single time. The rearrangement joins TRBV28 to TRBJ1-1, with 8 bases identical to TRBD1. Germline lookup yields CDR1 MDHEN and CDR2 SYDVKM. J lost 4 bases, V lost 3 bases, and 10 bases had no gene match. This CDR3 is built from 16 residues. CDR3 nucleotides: TGTGCCAGCAGTTTTATGGGTCAGGGGGCAGGCACTGAAGCTTTCTTT. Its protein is CASSFMGQGAGTEAFF.

Here the CDR3 reads CASSRDGTGHEKLFF. In nucleotides, the CDR3 is TGTGCCAGCAGCCGAGACGGGACAGGGCATGAAAAACTGTTTTTT. The chain couples TRBV4-2 to TRBJ1-4; 9 positions match TRBD1. Germline assignment: CDR1 LGHNA and CDR2 YNFKEQ. V lost 4 bases, J lost 6 bases, and 6 bases stayed unmatched. The CDR3 is 15 residues long.